Listed below are T cell receptor beta chains from one sample, sequenced in a study of blood T cell repertoires in COVID-19. The data were produced by immunoSEQ multiplex PCR, yet TCRdb's version contains in-frame clones alone and is incomplete. The sample includes around 200,000 clones, roughly nine tenths seen only once; the top ten take 7% to 8%. The sample was peripheral blood. The receptors were gathered from a woman older than 75 in a cohort sampled during active or convalescent COVID-19. CDR3s include the opening cysteine and the closing phenylalanine or tryptophan. The order of the fields is D gene, CDR3 length, J gene, clone size, V gene, CDR3 protein, CDR3 DNA. The D gene is left open where the match is weak. Clone size is given for some rows only: seen once, a few or many times, or a class if the clone is expanded.

TRBD1 | 17 | TRBJ1-2 | . | TRBV28 | CASMAGDRVGANYGYTF | TGTGCCAGCATGGCCGGGGACAGGGTAGGAGCTAACTATGGCTACACCTTC
. | 18 | TRBJ2-3 | . | TRBV2 | CAVRLRVSLSPWTDTQYF | TGTGCCGTCCGCCTCCGGGTCTCGCTCTCGCCTTGGACAGATACGCAGTATTTT
TRBD2 | 13 | TRBJ2-1 | . | TRBV19 | CASRAKLANEQFF | TGTGCCAGTAGGGCAAAACTAGCGAATGAGCAGTTCTTC
TRBD2 | 15 | TRBJ2-1 | . | TRBV7-9 | CASSLDSGRAPEQFF | TGTGCCAGCAGCTTAGATAGCGGGAGGGCCCCTGAGCAGTTCTTC
TRBD2 | 15 | TRBJ2-1 | . | TRBV5-1 | CASSLGLAGANEQFF | TGCGCCAGCAGCTTGGGACTAGCGGGAGCAAATGAGCAGTTCTTC
TRBD2 | 14 | TRBJ2-7 | once | TRBV5-4 | CASSSKRGDYEQYF | TGTGCCAGCAGCTCCAAGCGGGGGGACTACGAGCAGTACTTC
. | 15 | TRBJ1-6 | . | TRBV11-2 | CASSLVRGIRSPLHF | TGTGCCAGCAGCTTAGTGCGCGGCATTCGGTCACCCCTCCACTTT
. | 13 | TRBJ2-1 | . | TRBV2 | CASKLDRNNEQFF | TGTGCCAGCAAACTAGACAGGAACAATGAGCAGTTCTTC
. | 15 | TRBJ2-1 | . | TRBV7-6 | CASSLQAGVDNEQFF | TGTGCCAGCAGCTTACAAGCGGGCGTGGACAATGAGCAGTTCTTC
. | 13 | TRBJ2-2 | few | TRBV5-5 | CASSLPGVGELFF | TGTGCCAGCAGCTTACCGGGGGTCGGGGAGCTGTTTTTT